This T cell receptor beta chain came from a study of T cells in Graves' hyperthyroidism and ophthalmopathy. Overall study: Blood was drawn when the patient was first diagnosed and still untreated.

The CDR3 runs to 15 residues. Losses at the gene ends were 1 base for V and 0 bases for J; bases not matched to a gene: 1. This clonotype appeared many times. It was RNA transcripts that yielded the amplified TCR beta CDR3 regions. HTBI primers were used for first-round RT-PCR of the TCR CDR3. TCRdb re-called the multiplex PCR reads with MiXCR, one entry per CDR3 protein. The sample holds 730,000 or so distinct CDR3 sequences, approximately 18% seen once. The specimen was blood. J is TRBJ2-5 and V is TRBV12-3 or TRBV12-4; the match to TRBD1 covers 8 bases. The clonotype originates from a woman aged 45-60 years with Graves' hyperthyroidism that later progressed to Graves' ophthalmopathy. CDR3 sequence reads: CASSLGTGYQETQYF. In DNA, the CDR3 is TGTGCCAGCAGTTTAGGGACAGGGTACCAAGAGACCCAGTACTTC.